The clone carrying this T cell receptor (beta chain) occurred a few times. Its specificity is not known. This record comes from a study of vaccination and CD4 T cells after COVID-19. The assay that was used to sequence DNA from cultured CD4+ T cells was the Oncomine TCR Beta short-read assay. Genomic DNA was extracted from cultured CD4+ T cells. TCRdb re-analysed the PCR reads in MiXCR, keeping a single row per CDR3 protein. The sample lists thousands of distinct CDR3 sequences, roughly 30% occurring once. CDR3 length equals 15 residues. The V and J ends lost 4 bases and 2 bases respectively, with 14 bases between them. Germline assignment: CDR1 MNHEY and CDR2 SVGEGT. As to treatment: roughly 10-day PBMC culture with coronavirus spike peptide pools or control peptides (ViraFEST assay). An unexposed donor provided the CD4+ T cells, which were collected before the COVID-19 pandemic (2011-2018).

The chain carries TRBV6-2 or TRBV6-3 and TRBJ1-2; D perhaps matches TRBD1 (5 bases). Sequencing was performed on CD4+ T cells from blood, cultured in vitro. The source of this sequence is a human donor in good health. The chain's CDR3 is CASSSWDGLNYGYTF. CDR3 bases: TGTGCCAGCAGTTCCTGGGACGGCCTCAACTATGGCTACACCTTC.